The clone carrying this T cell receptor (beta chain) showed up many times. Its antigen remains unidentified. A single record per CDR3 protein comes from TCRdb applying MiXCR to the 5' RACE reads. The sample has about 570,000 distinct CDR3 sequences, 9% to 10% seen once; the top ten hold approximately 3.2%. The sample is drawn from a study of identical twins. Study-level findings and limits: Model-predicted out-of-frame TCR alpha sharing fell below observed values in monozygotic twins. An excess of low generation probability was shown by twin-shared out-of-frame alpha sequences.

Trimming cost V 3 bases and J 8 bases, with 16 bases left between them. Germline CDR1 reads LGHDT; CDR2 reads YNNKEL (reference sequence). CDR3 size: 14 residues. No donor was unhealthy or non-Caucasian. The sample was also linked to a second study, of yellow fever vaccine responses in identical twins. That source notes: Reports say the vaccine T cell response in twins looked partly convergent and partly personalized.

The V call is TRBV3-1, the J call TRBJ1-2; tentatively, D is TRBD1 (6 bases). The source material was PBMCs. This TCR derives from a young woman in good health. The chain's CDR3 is CASSHTGFLGGYTF. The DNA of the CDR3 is TGTGCCAGCAGCCACACAGGGTTCTTGGGAGGCTACACCTTC.